There are many counts of the clone carrying this TCR beta chain. The antigen remains unidentified. This sample stems from a study of T-cell memory formation after mild COVID-19. Study-wide background: For the most part, TCR clusters were specific to one donor. Study-wide points: CD4/CD8 balance held among clones contracting day 15 to 85, and later expanders leaned CD4+.

Each CDR3 protein is one row after TCRdb ran MiXCR on the 5' RACE reads. The top ten clones hold roughly 25% of a sample with about 270,000 distinct CDR3 sequences, about 17% of them seen once. The length of the CDR3 is 13 residues. V lost 6 bases and J lost 6, with 12 bases in between. Sequencing was performed on PBMCs or a T cell subset sorted from them (not recorded which). This TCR was sampled from a man younger than 35 who had mild COVID-19 (a few samples of this study predate the infection). Cell type and time point are not known. The chain uses TRBV12-3 or TRBV12-4 and TRBJ1-5; D uncertain. Written as DNA, the CDR3 is TGTGCCAGCAGCCGGGCTTCGGGTCAGCCCCAGCATTTT. It specifies CASSRASGQPQHF.